The 32 T cell receptor beta chains below come from one sample, sequenced in a study of shared clonotypes between healthy human individuals. Profiled with immunoSEQ multiplex PCR; TCRdb holds only in-frame clones, not every one. Among more than 1,200,000 clones, approximately 98.5% were seen once, and the ten largest hold over 0.3%. Sequenced input: naive CD4+ T cells sorted from blood. Subset denoted: CD45RA+ positively selected. All receptors come from a man aged 25-45 years in good health.

V usage is TRBV5-1 and J usage is TRBJ2-7, with D perhaps matching TRBD1 or TRBD2 (6 bases each). Germline CDR1 is SGHRS and CDR2 is YFSETQ. With 4 bases removed from V and 3 bases from J, the gap between germline ends came to 17 bases. The CDR3 is 15 amino acids. CDR3 in amino acids: CASSPYRQEGYEQYF. Written as DNA, the CDR3 is TGCGCCAGCAGCCCATACCGACAGGAGGGCTACGAGCAGTACTTC.

This chain links TRBV28 with TRBJ2-3; D is uncertain. CDR3 length equals 15 residues. The germline CDR1 and CDR2 sequences are MDHEN and SYDVKM. V lost 3 bases, J lost 2 bases, and 12 bases lay in between. The CDR3 loop is CASSFYEVSTDTQYF. The CDR3 DNA sequence: TGTGCCAGCAGTTTTTACGAGGTCTCCACAGATACGCAGTATTTT.

The V call is TRBV7-2, the J call TRBJ1-5; unclear D gene. The V end was cut by 5 bases, the J end by 7 bases, with 21 bases between. The CDR3 has 16 amino acids. CDR1 is SGHTA and CDR2 is FQGNSA in the germline V gene. CDR3 region: CASSQSPGPSRQPQHF. The DNA for the CDR3 is TGTGCCAGCAGCCAAAGCCCGGGCCCTAGCCGACAGCCCCAGCATTTT.

This sequence joins TRBV2 and TRBJ1-2; TRBD1 is a possible D gene (5 bases). V was shortened by 10 bases and J by 2 bases, with 8 bases between the two germline ends. Looked up from germline, CDR1 is SNHLY and CDR2 is FYNNEI. CDR3 length: 11 amino acids. The CDR3 coding sequence is TGTGCCACCTACAGGAACTATGGCTACACCTTC. Translation: CATYRNYGYTF.

The chain carries TRBV7-3 and TRBJ1-2, with D possibly being TRBD1 (6 bases). The CDR3 extends over 14 amino acids. V lost 5 bases and J lost 1, with 11 bases in between. Germline V CDR1 and CDR2: SGHTA, FQGTGA. CDR3 loop: CASSPGQINYGYTF. Here the CDR3 DNA reads TGTGCCAGCAGCCCAGGACAGATTAACTATGGCTACACCTTC.

The rearrangement links TRBV7-2 to TRBJ2-5; 10 bases fit TRBD1. V lost 1 base to trimming and J lost 5 bases; unmatched junction nucleotides: 13. The V gene's germline CDR1 is SGHTA and CDR2 FQGNSA. The CDR3 contains 18 residues. CDR3 sequence: CASSLGFGDRGAMETQYF. The CDR3 DNA sequence: TGTGCCAGCAGCTTAGGATTTGGGGACAGGGGAGCCATGGAGACCCAGTACTTC.

This clone was found once. Different DNA sequences within this sample yield the same CDR3. The gene calls are TRBV18 and TRBJ1-3; D is uncertain. The CDR3 runs 13 residues. The V gene's germline CDR1 is KGHSH and CDR2 LQKENI. The V end lost 3 bases, the J end lost 4 bases, and 7 bases lay between the germline ends. Here the CDR3 DNA reads TGTGCCAGCTCACCTATCTCCGGAAACACCATATATTTT. This codes for CASSPISGNTIYF.

CDR3 sequence: CASSVGIQGASYGYTF. The CDR3 bases are TGTGCCAGCAGCGTAGGGATACAGGGGGCTTCCTATGGCTACACCTTC. The V gene is TRBV9, the J gene TRBJ1-2; TRBD1 aligns across 9 bases. After removal of 0 bases from V and 4 bases from J, the junction contained 7 bases not matched to a gene. The CDR3 is 16 residues long. The V gene's germline CDR1 is SGDLS and CDR2 YYNGEE.

This clone appeared a single time. J is TRBJ2-7 and V is TRBV5-6; TRBD2 aligns across 7 bases. The ends lost 0 bases at V and 4 bases at J; junction bases unmatched: 10. The V gene's germline CDR1 is SGHDT and CDR2 YYEEEE. This CDR3 comprises 16 residues. Written as DNA, the CDR3 is TGTGCCAGCAGCTTGGCCCGGGAGGCCTACCGGTACGAGCAGTACTTC. This translates into CASSLAREAYRYEQYF.

This sequence joins TRBV5-1 and TRBJ2-1; a weak D match, TRBD1 (6 bases). With 4 bases removed from V and 3 bases from J, the gap between germline ends came to 14 bases. Germline V gives CDR1 SGHRS, CDR2 YFSETQ. The CDR3 extends over 15 amino acids. CDR3 in DNA: TGCGCCAGCAGCCCGCGGACAGTCTTCTACAATGAGCAGTTCTTC. Translating it yields CASSPRTVFYNEQFF.

This chain uses TRBV28 with TRBJ1-2, with D maybe TRBD1 (5 bases). Germline values: CDR1 MDHEN, CDR2 SYDVKM. This CDR3 has 14 amino acids. V lost 4 bases and J 8 bases, leaving 17 bases between the germline ends. The CDR3 DNA is TGTGCCAGCAGTTCACCCGGGGGAACCGGCGGCTACACCTTC. Translating it yields CASSSPGGTGGYTF.

The rearrangement joins TRBV6-1 to TRBJ1-1, with TRBD1 identical over 11 bases. Trimming cost V 1 base and J 1 base; bases outside gene matches: 8. Germline V gene lookup returns CDR1 MNHNS and CDR2 SASEGT. The CDR3 spans 18 residues. The CDR3 is CASSEEGQGVPWNTEAFF. CDR3 nucleotide sequence: TGTGCCAGCAGTGAAGAGGGACAGGGGGTCCCATGGAACACTGAAGCTTTCTTT.

The gene calls are TRBV9 and TRBJ2-1; tentatively, D is TRBD2 (5 bases). Trimming shortened V by 5 bases and J by 0 bases, and 12 bases separated the two germline ends. The germline V gene encodes CDR1 SGDLS and CDR2 YYNGEE. The CDR3 is made up of 15 amino acids. The CDR3 loop reads CASSTGEGSYNEQFF. DNA of the CDR3: TGTGCCAGCAGTACCGGGGAAGGCTCCTACAATGAGCAGTTCTTC.

The DNA of the CDR3 is TGTGCCTGGAGTGTAAGTAGGCGGACTAATGAAAAACTGTTTTTT. Residues: CAWSVSRRTNEKLFF. V is TRBV30 and J is TRBJ1-4; D remains unclear. Trimming left V 0 bases short and J 2 bases short, with 10 bases between. CDR1 is GTSNPN, CDR2 SVGIG, per germline (reference sequence). This CDR3 has 15 residues. Drawing the rest from reference TRBV30 and TRBJ1-4, the complete variable domain is SQTIHQWPATLVQPVGSPLSLECTVEGTSNPNLYWYRQAAGRGLQLLFYSVGIGQISSEVPQNLSASRPQDRQFILSSKKLLLSDSGFYLCAWSVSRRTNEKLFFGSGTQLSVL.

This clone has just one count. The identical CDR3 is also encoded by other nucleotide sequences in the sample. This chain links TRBV5-1 with TRBJ2-3; 7 nucleotides align to TRBD2. With V trimmed by 0 bases and J by 6 bases, 10 bases remained unmatched. Germline CDR1 and CDR2: SGHRS and YFSETQ. CDR3 length equals 16 residues. This CDR3 is CASSLALAGVSDTQYF. DNA for the CDR3: TGCGCCAGCAGCTTGGCTCTGGCGGGAGTTTCGGATACGCAGTATTTT. Variable domain in full (rest from reference TRBV5-1 and TRBJ2-3): KAGVTQTPRYLIKTRGQQVTLSCSPISGHRSVSWYQQTPGQGLQFLFEYFSETQRNKGNFPGRFSGRQFSNSRSEMNVSTLELGDSALYLCASSLALAGVSDTQYFGPGTRLTVL.

The chain employs TRBV28 and TRBJ2-3, with D possibly TRBD2 on 6 matching bases. The CDR3 has 16 residues. Germline CDR1 MDHEN, CDR2 SYDVKM. As DNA, the CDR3 is TGTGCAACCACAGTGGGGGGTGAGTTGCGCACAGATACGCAGTATTTT. Protein sequence: CATTVGGELRTDTQYF.

The rearrangement links TRBV7-8 to TRBJ2-7, with TRBD2 identical over 12 bases. The V gene end was trimmed by 4 bases and the J gene end by 2 bases; junction bases not matched to a gene: 12. The CDR3 spans 18 residues. Germline V gene data show CDR1 as SGHVS and CDR2 as FQNEAQ. CDR3 sequence: CASSSAGLAGLEAYEQYF. CDR3 nucleotide sequence: TGTGCCAGCAGCTCGGCGGGACTAGCGGGCCTAGAGGCCTACGAGCAGTACTTC.

This chain joins TRBV5-4 and TRBJ2-5, with a tentative D call TRBD2 (6 bases). CDR3 length equals 14 residues. Germline V CDR1 and CDR2: SGHNT, YYREEE (reference sequence). V lost 0 bases and J 3 bases, leaving 9 bases between the germline ends. CDR3 protein: CASSLGGLEETQYF. In DNA form, the CDR3 reads TGTGCCAGCAGCTTGGGGGGACTGGAAGAGACCCAGTACTTC.

The chain uses TRBV27 and TRBJ2-7; 7 bases fit TRBD1. There are 15 residues in the CDR3. Germline V CDR1 and CDR2: MNHEY, SMNVEV (reference sequence). The J segment lost 2 bases and the V segment lost 5 bases, leaving 9 bases of the junction unmatched. The CDR3 DNA follows: TGTGCCAGCAGTAGGACAGGCCTCAACACCTACGAGCAGTACTTC. Its protein is CASSRTGLNTYEQYF.

As DNA, the CDR3 is TGCGCCAGCAGCTTGGGGAAGGGGACCCAGTACTTC. This codes for CASSLGKGTQYF. The chain is built from TRBV5-1 and TRBJ2-5; D not certain. Deletions cut 0 bases from V and 7 bases from J, with 7 bases between. The CDR3 loop spans 12 amino acids. Germline V CDR1 and CDR2: SGHRS, YFSETQ. Variable domain in full (rest from reference TRBV5-1 and TRBJ2-5): KAGVTQTPRYLIKTRGQQVTLSCSPISGHRSVSWYQQTPGQGLQFLFEYFSETQRNKGNFPGRFSGRQFSNSRSEMNVSTLELGDSALYLCASSLGKGTQYFGPGTRLLVL.

This rearrangement joins TRBV7-9 to TRBJ2-7; D gene uncertain. The CDR3 has 14 residues. V was pared by 1 base and J by 3 bases, with 10 bases between. Germline V gene data show CDR1 as SEHNR and CDR2 as FQNEAQ (reference sequence). In DNA form, the CDR3 reads TGTGCCAGCAGCTTAGTCTCTCGGAACTACGAGCAGTACTTC. Its translation is CASSLVSRNYEQYF.

This clone appeared once. This chain joins TRBV5-1 and TRBJ2-3, with D possibly being TRBD1 (5 bases). There are 16 residues in the CDR3. CDR1 SGHRS and CDR2 YFSETQ come from the germline V gene. V lost 4 bases to trimming and J lost 1 base, with 16 bases between them. CDR3 region: CASSQPRGWGTDTQYF. The CDR3 coding sequence is TGCGCCAGCAGCCAACCTAGGGGATGGGGCACAGATACGCAGTATTTT.

The rearrangement uses TRBV11-2 and TRBJ2-7; TRBD2 aligns across 8 bases. Germline CDR1 SGHAT, CDR2 FQNNGV. Trimming removed 5 bases from V and 0 bases from J; junction bases left unmatched: 9. The CDR3 consists of 16 residues. The CDR3 coding sequence is TGTGCCAGCAGCCCACAGGTAGCGGGGCACTCCTACGAGCAGTACTTC. Protein sequence: CASSPQVAGHSYEQYF.

V and J are TRBV5-5 and TRBJ2-3; D call uncertain. This CDR3 has 14 residues. In germline, CDR1 is SGHKS, CDR2 YYEKEE (reference sequence). V lost 2 bases and J lost 3, with 10 bases in between. The CDR3 DNA is TGTGCCAGCAGCTTAACGGGCACGACAGATACGCAGTATTTT. The encoded protein is CASSLTGTTDTQYF.

With regard to this clone: In the same sample, other DNA sequences code for this CDR3. V and J are TRBV7-9 and TRBJ1-3; weak D call: TRBD1 (5 bases). V gave up 3 bases and J gave up 2 bases, with 8 bases separating them. The length of the CDR3 is 14 residues. Germline V gene sequence: CDR1 SEHNR, CDR2 FQNEAQ (reference sequence). The CDR3 reads CASSFGGTGNTIYF. Here the CDR3 DNA reads TGTGCCAGCAGCTTCGGGGGAACTGGAAACACCATATATTTT.

This sequence joins TRBV28 and TRBJ1-1; D ambiguous. The CDR3 spans 15 residues. CDR1 and CDR2 (germline): MDHEN, SYDVKM. The V end was cut by 3 bases, the J end by 0 bases, with 11 bases between. The CDR3 bases are TGTGCCAGCAGTTTCCCGAAGGGCGTGAACACTGAAGCTTTCTTT. It encodes CASSFPKGVNTEAFF.

The chain couples TRBV10-1 to TRBJ2-2, with D uncertain. CDR1 is WNHNN and CDR2 is SYGVQD in the germline V gene (reference sequence). This CDR3 has 12 residues. V shed 0 bases and J shed 7 bases, with 3 bases lying between them. The CDR3 DNA reads as TGCGCCAGCAGTGAGTCCCGCGGGGAGCTGTTTTTT. It encodes CASSESRGELFF.

The CDR3 bases are TGCAGCGTGTCCCAGCGGGGGAACACCGGGGAGCTGTTTTTT. Translating it yields CSVSQRGNTGELFF. The J gene is TRBJ2-2, the V gene TRBV29-1; 7 positions agree with TRBD2. J lost 1 base, V lost 6 bases, and 5 bases had no gene match. Germline CDR1 and CDR2: SQVTM and ANQGSEA. This CDR3 is built from 14 residues.

The genes are TRBV7-9 and TRBJ2-7; 8 nucleotides agree with TRBD1. The CDR3 length is 14 residues. Germline V gene sequence: CDR1 SEHNR, CDR2 FQNEAQ (reference sequence). Trimming at V came to 5 bases and at J to 0 bases, leaving 3 bases not matched to a gene. Here the CDR3 reads CASSHDRGSYEQYF. CDR3 DNA: TGTGCCAGCAGCCACGACAGGGGCTCCTACGAGCAGTACTTC.

The chain couples TRBV28 to TRBJ2-5; D may match TRBD1 or TRBD2 (5 bases each). CDR3 length: 16 residues. Germline assignment: CDR1 MDHEN and CDR2 SYDVKM. Trimming removed 4 bases at V and 2 bases at J, with 17 bases between. CDR3 in DNA: TGTGCCAGCAGTTCGGCCCCGGGACGCAATCAAGAGACCCAGTACTTC. The encoded protein is CASSSAPGRNQETQYF.

The genes are TRBV11-1 and TRBJ2-7; 7 bases fit TRBD1. The length of the CDR3 is 15 residues. Germline V gene sequence: CDR1 SGHAT, CDR2 FQDESV (reference sequence). V shed 3 bases and J 5 bases; nucleotides not matched to a gene: 10. The CDR3 DNA reads TGTGCCAGCAGCTTCGCGACAGGGACGTTGGACGAGCAGTACTTC. Encoded protein: CASSFATGTLDEQYF.

This rearrangement joins TRBV19 to TRBJ1-1; possible D gene TRBD1, 5 bases. Trimming left V 3 bases short and J 0 bases short, with 17 bases between. CDR1 LNHDA and CDR2 SQIVND come from the germline V gene (reference sequence). The CDR3 covers 17 residues. Here the CDR3 reads CASSIPGYRQLNTEAFF. CDR3 bases: TGTGCCAGTAGTATTCCCGGGTACAGGCAGCTGAACACTGAAGCTTTCTTT. The full variable domain, rest sourced from reference TRBV19 and TRBJ1-1, is DGGITQSPKYLFRKEGQNVTLSCEQNLNHDAMYWYRQDPGQGLRLIYYSQIVNDFQKGDIAEGYSVSREKKESFPLTVTSAQKNPTAFYLCASSIPGYRQLNTEAFFGQGTRLTVV.